These 22 T cell receptor beta chains share one sample of origin, sequenced in a study of blood T cell repertoires in COVID-19. The method was immunoSEQ multiplex PCR; TCRdb's version includes in-frame clones alone and lacks a portion of them. Of 250,000 to 300,000 clones in the sample, 80% to 90% are singletons; the top ten hold about 4.5%. The sample comprised peripheral blood. The source is a middle-aged woman who had recovered from COVID-19.

This rearrangement joins TRBV6-5 to TRBJ2-1; 12 nucleotides align to TRBD2. V was clipped by 0 bases and J by 7 bases; unmatched bases: 4. The CDR3 covers 16 residues. Germline V gene lookup returns CDR1 MNHEY and CDR2 SVGAGI. The CDR3 region is CASSYSGTSGQNEQFF. CDR3 sequence (DNA): TGTGCCAGCAGTTACTCGGGGACTAGCGGGCAGAATGAGCAGTTCTTC.

This sequence joins TRBV4-3 and TRBJ2-3; TRBD2 matches 8 bases. The CDR3 runs 17 residues. Germline V CDR1 and CDR2: LGHNA, YSLEER. Unmatched junction bases numbered 10, after V lost 0 bases and J lost 5 bases. The CDR3 DNA follows: TGCGCCAGCAGCCAAGACATAGCGGGACCCTTGGGAGATACGCAGTATTTT. This translates into CASSQDIAGPLGDTQYF.

In this sample, this clone turned up once. This chain joins TRBV12-3 or TRBV12-4 and TRBJ2-1, with D possibly TRBD2 on 5 matching bases. Trimming left V 7 bases short and J 15 bases short, with 16 bases between. CDR3 length: 11 residues. CDR3 residues: CASKFGSEPFF. CDR3 sequence (DNA): TGTGCCAGCAAGTTCGGTAGCGAACCGTTCTTC.

This clone was recorded once. This rearrangement joins TRBV5-4 to TRBJ2-3; D call uncertain. Germline CDR1 and CDR2: SGHNT and YYREEE (reference sequence). The CDR3 consists of 15 residues. V dropped 4 bases and J dropped 0 bases, with 12 bases sitting between them. For the CDR3, the DNA is TGTGCCAGCAGCCCGCGTGCGGCAAGCACAGATACGCAGTATTTT. Protein: CASSPRAASTDTQYF.

The chain is built from TRBV6-6 and TRBJ1-3, with 7 bases matching TRBD1. CDR3 length: 15 amino acids. Per germline, CDR1 MNHNY and CDR2 SVGAGI (reference sequence). J gave up 4 bases and V 7 bases, and 10 bases lay outside the gene matches. The CDR3: CASMVTGASGNTIYF. CDR3 sequence (DNA): TGTGCCAGCATGGTTACAGGGGCGTCGGGAAACACCATATATTTT.

The rearrangement links TRBV19 to TRBJ2-7; TRBD2 aligns across 11 bases. CDR3 size: 18 residues. Germline V gene sequence: CDR1 LNHDA, CDR2 SQIVND (reference sequence). The V segment lost 3 bases and the J segment 0 bases; nucleotides outside the gene matches: 10. CDR3 amino acids: CASSIGTSGGSSSYEQYF. DNA of the CDR3: TGTGCCAGTAGTATTGGAACTAGCGGGGGTTCTAGCTCCTACGAGCAGTACTTC.

The V call is TRBV18, the J call TRBJ2-2, with D maybe TRBD2 (6 bases). The CDR3 has 18 residues. Trimming pared 5 bases from V and 1 base from J, leaving 20 bases between. Germline loops: CDR1 KGHSH, CDR2 LQKENI. CDR3 sequence: CASSFSSRAGLNTGELFF. CDR3 DNA: TGTGCCAGCTCATTCTCCTCTAGAGCGGGTCTGAACACCGGGGAGCTGTTTTTT.

The rearrangement joins TRBV4-3 to TRBJ2-4; weak D call: TRBD2 (5 bases). CDR3 length: 14 residues. Between the trimmed V and J ends, which lost 0 bases and 10 bases, there was a span of 13 bases. The germline V gene has CDR1 LGHNA and CDR2 YSLEER. This CDR3 is CASSQDSGPGIQYF. DNA of the CDR3: TGCGCCAGCAGCCAAGATTCGGGCCCGGGGATTCAGTACTTC.

The rearrangement links TRBV6-5 to TRBJ2-5; D might be TRBD1 (6 bases). Germline-derived CDR1 and CDR2 are MNHEY and SVGAGI. Trimming removed 6 bases at V and 9 bases at J, with 20 bases between. The CDR3 is made up of 14 amino acids. The CDR3 reads CASSPNPRAGAQYF. The CDR3 nucleotides are TGTGCCAGCAGCCCGAACCCTCGGGCAGGGGCCCAGTACTTC.

The V and J genes are TRBV9 and TRBJ2-1, with D possibly TRBD2 on 6 matching bases. Germline V lookup: CDR1 SGDLS, CDR2 YYNGEE. V was cut by 0 bases and J by 0 bases, with 7 bases left in between. CDR3 length: 15 residues. The CDR3 loop is CASSVGGDSYNEQFF. DNA of the CDR3: TGTGCCAGCAGCGTAGGCGGGGACTCCTACAATGAGCAGTTCTTC. Full variable domain (outside the CDR3, taken from reference TRBV9 and TRBJ2-1): DSGVTQTPKHLITATGQRVTLRCSPRSGDLSVYWYQQSLDQGLQFLIQYYNGEERAKGNILERFSAQQFPDLHSELNLSSLELGDSALYFCASSVGGDSYNEQFFGPGTRLTVL.

CDR3 coding DNA: TGTGCCAGTAGGAGGGACAGTAACACCGGGGAGCTGTTTTTT. It is translated as CASRRDSNTGELFF. V is TRBV19 and J is TRBJ2-2; 7 bases match TRBD1. The CDR3 has 14 residues. V shed 6 bases, J shed 2 bases, and the junction held 3 bases outside the gene matches. Looked up from germline, CDR1 is LNHDA and CDR2 is SQIVND (reference sequence). Combining the CDR3 with reference TRBV19 and TRBJ2-2 gives the whole variable domain DGGITQSPKYLFRKEGQNVTLSCEQNLNHDAMYWYRQDPGQGLRLIYYSQIVNDFQKGDIAEGYSVSREKKESFPLTVTSAQKNPTAFYLCASRRDSNTGELFFGEGSRLTVL.

The gene calls are TRBV29-1 and TRBJ1-1; D unresolved. CDR1 and CDR2 from the germline V gene are SQVTM and ANQGSEA. This CDR3 spans 16 amino acids. Trimming took off 7 bases at V and 0 bases at J, with 21 bases between the two ends. The CDR3 sequence is CSAAGAPVAMNTEAFF. The CDR3 nucleotides read TGCAGCGCCGCGGGAGCCCCAGTAGCCATGAACACTGAAGCTTTCTTT.

The CDR3 protein is CASRPTGTSGENEQFF. CDR3 DNA: TGTGCCAGCAGGCCGACCGGGACTAGTGGGGAGAATGAGCAGTTCTTC. V and J are TRBV5-4 and TRBJ2-1, with 8 bases that match TRBD2. With V trimmed by 5 bases and J by 7 bases, 14 bases remained unmatched. From germline, CDR1 is SGHNT and CDR2 YYREEE (reference sequence). CDR3 length: 16 residues.

V and J are TRBV3-1 (or the pseudogene TRBV3-2) and TRBJ2-3; 9 bases fit TRBD1. From germline, CDR1 is LGHDT and CDR2 YNNKEL (reference sequence). The CDR3 is made up of 16 amino acids. V trimming: 1 base; J trimming: 1 base; junction bases outside the gene matches: 3. The CDR3 spells CASSQVTGGGTDTQYF. For the CDR3, the DNA is TGTGCCAGCAGCCAAGTGACAGGGGGGGGCACAGATACGCAGTATTTT.

The chain carries TRBV24-1 and TRBJ1-1; weak D call: TRBD1 (5 bases). Looked up from germline, CDR1 is KGHDR and CDR2 is SFDVKD. V lost 4 bases to trimming and J lost 10 bases, with 15 bases between them. This CDR3 contains 13 residues. This CDR3 is CATSDLFGGVAFF. In DNA, the CDR3 is TGTGCCACCAGTGACTTATTCGGGGGGGTAGCTTTCTTT.

The rearrangement links TRBV27 to TRBJ2-1, with TRBD2 matching over 12 bases. Germline V gene data show CDR1 as MNHEY and CDR2 as SMNVEV (reference sequence). Trimming removed 2 bases from V and 10 bases from J; junction bases left unmatched: 9. The CDR3 length is 16 residues. CDR3 bases: TGTGCCAGCAGTTTAATATCTAGCGGGAGGGCCAGGGAGCAGTTCTTC. This sequence encodes CASSLISSGRAREQFF.

The gene calls are TRBV11-3 and TRBJ1-4; D is uncertain. Trimming left V 6 bases short and J 5 bases short, with 10 bases between. The CDR3 is 13 amino acids. Germline loops: CDR1 SGHNT, CDR2 YENEEA. The CDR3 sequence: CASRDSSNEKLFF. CDR3 DNA sequence: TGTGCCAGCAGGGACTCCAGCAATGAAAAACTGTTTTTT.

The gene calls are TRBV6-2 or TRBV6-3 and TRBJ2-5; D is undetermined. This CDR3 contains 15 residues. V lost 4 bases to trimming and J lost 5 bases, with 17 bases between them. Germline V gene sequence: CDR1 MNHEY, CDR2 SVGEGT. The CDR3 is CASSSLSMPVETQYF. The CDR3 coding sequence is TGTGCCAGCAGTTCCTTGAGTATGCCGGTGGAGACCCAGTACTTC.

This chain links TRBV11-2 with TRBJ1-6; unclear D gene. CDR1 and CDR2 from the germline V gene are SGHAT and FQNNGV. Trimming took off 4 bases at V and 13 bases at J, with 11 bases between the two ends. The CDR3 length is 12 residues. CDR3 coding DNA: TGTGCCAGCAGCTCAGCGAGTTCGCCCCTCCACTTT. This sequence encodes CASSSASSPLHF.

The chain links TRBV2 to TRBJ1-6; 7 bases are a match to TRBD1. The CDR3 totals 16 residues. The V and J ends lost 5 bases and 0 bases, in that order; junction bases with no gene match: 4. The germline CDR1 and CDR2 sequences are SNHLY and FYNNEI. This chain's CDR3 is CASSLQGHSYNSPLHF. In DNA form, the CDR3 reads TGTGCCAGCAGTTTACAGGGGCACTCCTATAATTCACCCCTCCACTTT.

The chain joins TRBV30 to TRBJ1-1; D uncertain. CDR1 is GTSNPN, CDR2 SVGIG, per germline (reference sequence). V was trimmed by 7 bases and J by 3 bases, leaving 12 bases between them. The CDR3 runs to 12 residues. CDR3 bases: TGTGCCTCGCAGAACGGGGACACTGAAGCTTTCTTT. The encoded protein is CASQNGDTEAFF.

The chain combines TRBV2 with TRBJ2-2, with D possibly TRBD1 on 7 matching bases. This CDR3 is 15 amino acids long. Trimming removed 7 bases at V and 2 bases at J, with 14 bases between. Germline CDR1 reads SNHLY; CDR2 reads FYNNEI. CDR3 amino acids: CASTGDSPNTGELFF. In DNA form, the CDR3 reads TGTGCCAGCACGGGGGACAGCCCTAACACCGGGGAGCTGTTTTTT.